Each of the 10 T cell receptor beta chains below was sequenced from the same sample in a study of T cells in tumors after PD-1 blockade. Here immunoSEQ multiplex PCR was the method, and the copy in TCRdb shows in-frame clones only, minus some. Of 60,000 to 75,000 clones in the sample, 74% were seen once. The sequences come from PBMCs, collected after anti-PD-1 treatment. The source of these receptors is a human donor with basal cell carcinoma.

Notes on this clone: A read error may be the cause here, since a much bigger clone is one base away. The CDR3 region is CASRQRNTEAFF. The CDR3 DNA reads as TGTGCCAGCAGACAGAGGAACACTGAAGCTTTCTTT. The V gene is TRBV12-3 or TRBV12-4, the J gene TRBJ1-1; D is unresolved. The V and J ends lost 6 bases and 1 base respectively, with 6 bases between them. The CDR3 is 12 residues long.

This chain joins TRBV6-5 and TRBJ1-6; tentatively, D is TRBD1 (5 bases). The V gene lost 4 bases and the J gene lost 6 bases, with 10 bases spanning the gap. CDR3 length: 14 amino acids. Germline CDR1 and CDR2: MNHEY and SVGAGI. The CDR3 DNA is TGTGCCAGCAGTTCTGCAGGGATTAATTCACCCCTCCACTTT. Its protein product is CASSSAGINSPLHF.

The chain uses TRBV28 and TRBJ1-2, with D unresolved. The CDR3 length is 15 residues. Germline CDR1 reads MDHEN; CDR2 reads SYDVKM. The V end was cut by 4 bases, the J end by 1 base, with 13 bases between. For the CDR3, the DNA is TGTGCCAGCAGTTCTCGGTGGACCCTTAACTATGGCTACACCTTC. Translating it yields CASSSRWTLNYGYTF.

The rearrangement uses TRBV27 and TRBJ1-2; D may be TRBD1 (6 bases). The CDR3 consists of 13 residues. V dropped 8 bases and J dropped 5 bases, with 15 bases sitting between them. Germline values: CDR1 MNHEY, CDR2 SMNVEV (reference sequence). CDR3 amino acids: CASGPLGTYGYTF. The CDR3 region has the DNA TGTGCCAGCGGGCCGTTAGGGACATATGGCTACACCTTC.

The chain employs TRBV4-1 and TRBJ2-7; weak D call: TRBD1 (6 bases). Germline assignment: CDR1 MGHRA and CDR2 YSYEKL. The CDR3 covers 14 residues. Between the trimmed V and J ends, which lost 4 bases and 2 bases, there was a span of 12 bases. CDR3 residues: CASSLSSGAYEQYF. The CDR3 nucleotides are TGCGCCAGCAGCCTGTCCTCAGGGGCCTACGAGCAGTACTTC.

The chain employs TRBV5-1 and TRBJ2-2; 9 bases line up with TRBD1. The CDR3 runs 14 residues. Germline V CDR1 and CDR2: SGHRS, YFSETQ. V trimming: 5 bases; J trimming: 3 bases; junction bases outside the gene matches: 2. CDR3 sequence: CASRWTGDTGELFF. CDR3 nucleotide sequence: TGCGCCAGCAGGTGGACAGGGGACACCGGGGAGCTGTTTTTT.

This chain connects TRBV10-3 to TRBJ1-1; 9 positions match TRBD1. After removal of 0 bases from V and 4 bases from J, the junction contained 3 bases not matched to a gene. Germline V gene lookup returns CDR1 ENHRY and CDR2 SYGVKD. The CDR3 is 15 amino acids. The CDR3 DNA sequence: TGTGCCATCAGTGAGTCGGGACAGGGACCCACTGAAGCTTTCTTT. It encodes CAISESGQGPTEAFF.

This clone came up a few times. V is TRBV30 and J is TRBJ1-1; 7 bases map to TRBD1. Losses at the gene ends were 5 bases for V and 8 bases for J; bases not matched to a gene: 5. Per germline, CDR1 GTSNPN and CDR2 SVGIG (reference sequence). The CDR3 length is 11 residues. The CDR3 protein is CAWADRVEAFF. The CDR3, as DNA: TGTGCCTGGGCCGACAGGGTGGAAGCTTTCTTT.

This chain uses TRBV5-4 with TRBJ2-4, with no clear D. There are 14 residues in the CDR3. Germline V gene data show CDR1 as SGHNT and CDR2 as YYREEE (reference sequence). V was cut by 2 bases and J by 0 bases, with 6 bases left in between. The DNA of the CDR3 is TGTGCCAGCAGCTTACAACTAGCCAAAAACATTCAGTACTTC. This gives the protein CASSLQLAKNIQYF.

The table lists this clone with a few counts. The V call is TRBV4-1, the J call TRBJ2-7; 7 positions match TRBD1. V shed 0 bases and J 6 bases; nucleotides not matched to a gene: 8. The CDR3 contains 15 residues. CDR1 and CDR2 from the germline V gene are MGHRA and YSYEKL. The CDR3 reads CASSQDLTGLGEQYF. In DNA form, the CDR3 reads TGCGCCAGCAGCCAAGATTTGACAGGGCTCGGCGAGCAGTACTTC.